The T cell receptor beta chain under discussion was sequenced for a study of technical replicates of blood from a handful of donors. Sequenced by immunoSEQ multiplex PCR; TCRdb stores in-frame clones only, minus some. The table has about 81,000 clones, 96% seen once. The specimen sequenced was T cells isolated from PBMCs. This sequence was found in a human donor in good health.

DNA for the CDR3: TGTGCCAGCAGTTTATACAATGAGCAGTTCTTC. This codes for CASSLYNEQFF. This sequence joins TRBV6-5 and TRBJ2-1; D not certain. The germline V gene has CDR1 MNHEY and CDR2 SVGAGI. The CDR3 spans 11 residues. Trimming left V 4 bases short and J 4 bases short, with 2 bases between.